These 7 T cell receptor beta chains were sequenced from one sample in a study of tumor-infiltrating lymphocytes in primary liver carcinoma. Constant-region priming of roughly 490 ng total RNA yielded TCR beta cDNA. A slightly modified ARM-PCR protocol with three nested multiplex PCR rounds produced these TCR beta libraries. Investigators reported that the first two PCR rounds, at about 11 cycles each, used TRBV1-TRBV30 forward primers with a C-beta reverse primer. One entry per CDR3 protein, called by TCRdb with MiXCR from the multiplex PCR reads. In the table there are 100,000 to 150,000 distinct CDR3 sequences, about 68% of which are singletons. Taking roughly 18-32 mg of unsorted bulk tissue, the authors co-extracted RNA and DNA. The sequenced sample was liver tumor tissue from sampling region 1. As to subset: tumor region T1, superior pole. These receptors originate from a woman aged 55-70 years with primary liver carcinoma and hepatitis B virus infection.

About this clonotype itself: Relative to the germline gene, one junction end is altered; a read error may explain this. This chain's CDR3 is CASSRRDLNTQYF. In DNA, the CDR3 is TGTGCCAGCAGCCGCCGGGACTTAAACACTCAGTACTTC. This chain uses TRBV5-6 with TRBJ2-4, with a tentative D call TRBD2 (6 bases). This CDR3 has 13 amino acids. Germline-derived CDR1 and CDR2 are SGHDT and YYEEEE.

Comments on this clonotype: One end of the junction is discordant with germline, which a read error may explain. V gene TRBV4-1 combines with J gene TRBJ2-1; the D gene is possibly TRBD2 (6 bases). CDR3 size: 17 residues. The V gene's germline CDR1 is MGHRA and CDR2 YSYEKL. The CDR3 loop reads CARSQPKLAGNINEQFF. In DNA, the CDR3 is TGCGCCAGAAGCCAACCCAAACTAGCAGGGAATATTAATGAGCAGTTCTTC.

Note on this clonotype: This CDR3 fails to terminate in the conserved phenylalanine or tryptophan, so it likely reflects a read error. J is TRBJ2-5 and V is TRBV6-1; maybe TRBD1 (6 bases). Germline-derived CDR1 and CDR2 are MNHNS and SASEGT. The CDR3 has 15 amino acids. V lost 6 bases and J lost 2, with 16 bases in between. CDR3 region: CASSSRDKQQETQYL. CDR3 in DNA: TGTGCCAGCAGCAGCCGGGACAAACAACAAGAGACCCAGTACCTC.

This clonotype turned up a few times. This chain links TRBV12-3 or TRBV12-4 with TRBJ1-1; no definite D call. This CDR3 has 14 amino acids. V was clipped by 1 base and J by 1 base, with 7 bases between them. Here the CDR3 reads CASSLGTENTEAFF. Here the CDR3 DNA reads TGTGCCAGCAGTTTAGGGACGGAGAACACTGAAGCTTTCTTT.

Concerning this clonotype: The final CDR3 position lacks the conserved phenylalanine or tryptophan, pointing to a likely read error. V and J are TRBV11-2 and TRBJ2-1; no clear D gene. CDR1 is SGHAT, CDR2 FQNNGV, per germline. The CDR3 length is 13 residues. Trimming cost V 3 bases and J 8 bases, with 11 bases left between them. CDR3 in DNA: TGTGCCAGCAGCTTGGATAGGGCCGATGAGCAGTTCTCC. Protein: CASSLDRADEQFS.

This clonotype was counted at least ten times. CDR3 in amino acids: CASSEVQTDTQYF. The CDR3 coding sequence is TGTGCCAGCAGTGAAGTCCAGACAGATACGCAGTATTTT. This chain uses TRBV6-1 with TRBJ2-3, with no clear D. Trimming pared 1 base from V and 3 bases from J, leaving 5 bases between. The germline gives CDR1 MNHNS, CDR2 SASEGT. The CDR3 sequence is 13 residues long.

The chain carries TRBV11-2 and TRBJ1-1, with D tentatively TRBD1 (6 bases). The CDR3 consists of 15 residues. Trimming stripped 4 bases from V and 5 bases from J, with 17 bases between. CDR1 is SGHAT and CDR2 is FQNNGV in the germline V gene. The CDR3 DNA follows: TGTGCCAGCAGCTCATCTGAGAGGGGGGCGACTGAAGCTTTCTTT. Translation gives CASSSSERGATEAFF.